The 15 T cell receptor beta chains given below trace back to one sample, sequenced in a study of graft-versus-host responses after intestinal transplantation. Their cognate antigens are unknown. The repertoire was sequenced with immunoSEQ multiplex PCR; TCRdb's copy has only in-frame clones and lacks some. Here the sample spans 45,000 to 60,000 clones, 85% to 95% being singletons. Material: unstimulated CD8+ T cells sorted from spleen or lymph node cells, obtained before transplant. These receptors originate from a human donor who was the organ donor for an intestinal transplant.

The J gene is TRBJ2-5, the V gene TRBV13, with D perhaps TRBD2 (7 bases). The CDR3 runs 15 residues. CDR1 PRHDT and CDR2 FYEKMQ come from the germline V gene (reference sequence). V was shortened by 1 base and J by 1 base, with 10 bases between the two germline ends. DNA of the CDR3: TGTGCCAGCAGCTTAGCGGGGGGCCCCCAAGAGACCCAGTACTTC. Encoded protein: CASSLAGGPQETQYF.

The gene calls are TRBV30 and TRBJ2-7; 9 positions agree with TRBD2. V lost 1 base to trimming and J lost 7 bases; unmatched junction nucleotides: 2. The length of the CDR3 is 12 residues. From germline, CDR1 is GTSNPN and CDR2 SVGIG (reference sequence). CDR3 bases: TGTGCCTGGAGTGCCCTAGCGGGGGAGCAGTACTTC. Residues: CAWSALAGEQYF.

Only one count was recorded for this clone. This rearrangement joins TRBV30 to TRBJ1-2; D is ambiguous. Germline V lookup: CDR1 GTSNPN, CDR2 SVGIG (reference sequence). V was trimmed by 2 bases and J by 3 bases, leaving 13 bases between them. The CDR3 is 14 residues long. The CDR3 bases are TGTGCCTGGAGTACCGGCCCGGCCGACTATGGCTACACCTTC. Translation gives CAWSTGPADYGYTF.

The CDR3 spells CAISESGLYEQYF. The CDR3 DNA follows: TGTGCCATCAGTGAGTCAGGTTTGTACGAGCAGTACTTC. The chain employs TRBV10-3 and TRBJ2-7; D remains unclear. Trimming shortened V by 0 bases and J by 4 bases, and 7 bases separated the two germline ends. The CDR3 totals 13 residues. Germline loops: CDR1 ENHRY, CDR2 SYGVKD.

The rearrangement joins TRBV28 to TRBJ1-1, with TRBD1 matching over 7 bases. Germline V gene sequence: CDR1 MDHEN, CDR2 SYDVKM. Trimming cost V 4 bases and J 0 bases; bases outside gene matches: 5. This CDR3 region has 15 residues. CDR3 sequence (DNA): TGTGCCAGCAGTTCTGACAGGGCTGTGAACACTGAAGCTTTCTTT. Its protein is CASSSDRAVNTEAFF.

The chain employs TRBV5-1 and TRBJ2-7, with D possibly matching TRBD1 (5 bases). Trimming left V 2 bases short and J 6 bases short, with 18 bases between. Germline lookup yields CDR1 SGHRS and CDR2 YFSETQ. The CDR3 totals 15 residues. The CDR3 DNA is TGCGCCAGCAGCTTCAGGGTTCAAGGTCTCCTCGAGCAGTACTTC. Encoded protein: CASSFRVQGLLEQYF.

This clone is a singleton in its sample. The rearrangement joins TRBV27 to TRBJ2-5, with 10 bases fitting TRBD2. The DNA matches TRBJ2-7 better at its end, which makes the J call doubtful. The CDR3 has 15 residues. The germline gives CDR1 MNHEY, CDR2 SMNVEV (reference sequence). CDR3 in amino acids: CASSPLAGEGYEQYF. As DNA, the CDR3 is TGTGCCAGCAGCCCCCTAGCGGGGGAAGGCTACGAGCAGTACTTC.

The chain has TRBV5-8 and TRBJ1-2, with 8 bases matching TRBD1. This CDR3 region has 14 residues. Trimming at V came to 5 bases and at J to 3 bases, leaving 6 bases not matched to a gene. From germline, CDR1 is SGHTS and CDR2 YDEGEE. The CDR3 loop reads CASSFAGGYYGYTF. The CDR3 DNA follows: TGTGCCAGCAGTTTTGCAGGGGGCTACTATGGCTACACCTTC.

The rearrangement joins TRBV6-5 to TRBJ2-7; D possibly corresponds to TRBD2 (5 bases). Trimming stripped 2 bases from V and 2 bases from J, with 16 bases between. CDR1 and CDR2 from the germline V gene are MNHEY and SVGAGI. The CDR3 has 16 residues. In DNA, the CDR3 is TGTGCCAGCAGTTACGCAAGCGGCTCACCGGCCTACGAGCAGTACTTC. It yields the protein CASSYASGSPAYEQYF.

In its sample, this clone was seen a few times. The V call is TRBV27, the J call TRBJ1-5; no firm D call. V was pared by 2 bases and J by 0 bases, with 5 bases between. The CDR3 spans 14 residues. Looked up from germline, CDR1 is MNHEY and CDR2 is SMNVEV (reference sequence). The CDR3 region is CASSLTSSNQPQHF. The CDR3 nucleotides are TGTGCCAGCAGTTTAACGAGTAGCAATCAGCCCCAGCATTTT.

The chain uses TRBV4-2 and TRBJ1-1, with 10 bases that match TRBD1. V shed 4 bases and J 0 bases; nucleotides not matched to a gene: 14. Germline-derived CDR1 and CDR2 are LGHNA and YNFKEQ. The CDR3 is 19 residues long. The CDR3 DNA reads TGTGCCAGCAGCCTTATTACTCCCGGGACAGGGGACATGAACACTGAAGCTTTCTTT. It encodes CASSLITPGTGDMNTEAFF.

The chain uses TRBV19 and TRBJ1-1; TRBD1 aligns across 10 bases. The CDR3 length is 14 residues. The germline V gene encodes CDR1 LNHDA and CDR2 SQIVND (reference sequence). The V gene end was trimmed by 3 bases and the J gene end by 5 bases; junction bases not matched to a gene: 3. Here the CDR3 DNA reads TGTGCCAGTAGTATCCGGACAGGGGGGACTGAAGCTTTCTTT. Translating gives CASSIRTGGTEAFF.

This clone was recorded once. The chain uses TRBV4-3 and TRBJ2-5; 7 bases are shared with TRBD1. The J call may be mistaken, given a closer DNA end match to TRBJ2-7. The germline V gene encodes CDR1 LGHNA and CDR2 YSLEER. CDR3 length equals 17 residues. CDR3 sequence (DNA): TGCGCCAGCAGCCAATTATGGGGGACAGAGGACACCTACGAGCAGTACTTC. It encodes CASSQLWGTEDTYEQYF.

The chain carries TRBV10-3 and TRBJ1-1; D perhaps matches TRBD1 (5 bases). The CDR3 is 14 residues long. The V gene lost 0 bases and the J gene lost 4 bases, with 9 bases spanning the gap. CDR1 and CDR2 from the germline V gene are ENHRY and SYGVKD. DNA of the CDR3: TGTGCCATCAGTGAGTCAGGGGAGGGCACTGAAGCTTTCTTT. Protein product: CAISESGEGTEAFF.

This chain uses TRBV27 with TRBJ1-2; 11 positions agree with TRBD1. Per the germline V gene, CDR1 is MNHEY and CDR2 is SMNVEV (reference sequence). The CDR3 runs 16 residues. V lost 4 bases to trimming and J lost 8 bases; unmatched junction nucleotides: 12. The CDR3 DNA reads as TGTGCCAGCAGTTCAGACTCTGGACAGGGGGCTCGAGGCTACACCTTC. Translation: CASSSDSGQGARGYTF.